One and the same sample provided the 14 T cell receptor beta chains below, sequenced in a study of blood T cell repertoires in COVID-19. Produced via immunoSEQ multiplex PCR; TCRdb's table is partial and in-frame only. The sample consists of 490,000 or so clones, 80% to 90% of them appearing once. The sample comprised PBMCs or T cells enriched from blood (not recorded which). Receptors originate from a woman aged 60 to 75 who had recovered from COVID-19.

This clone was seen a few times. The CDR3: CASSWRGSGQPQHF. DNA of the CDR3: TGTGCCAGCAGCTGGAGGGGTTCGGGTCAGCCCCAGCATTTT. The chain employs TRBV5-6 and TRBJ1-5; D is possibly TRBD1 (5 bases). Germline V CDR1 and CDR2: SGHDT, YYEEEE. V shed 3 bases and J shed 6 bases, with 13 bases lying between them. The length of the CDR3 is 14 residues. Supplemented by reference TRBV5-6 and TRBJ1-5, the full variable domain reads DAGVTQSPTHLIKTRGQQVTLRCSPKSGHDTVSWYQQALGQGPQFIFQYYEEEERQRGNFPDRFSGHQFPNYSSELNVNALLLGDSALYLCASSWRGSGQPQHFGDGTRLSIL.

This rearrangement joins TRBV4-1 to TRBJ1-1, with TRBD1 matching 7 bases. Germline V gene lookup returns CDR1 MGHRA and CDR2 YSYEKL. With 1 base clipped from V and 0 bases from J, the junction kept 2 bases outside the gene matches. The CDR3 extends over 15 amino acids. Here the CDR3 reads CASSQGGQVNTEAFF. CDR3 DNA: TGCGCCAGCAGCCAAGGCGGACAGGTGAACACTGAAGCTTTCTTT.

The V gene is TRBV9, the J gene TRBJ2-5, with D perhaps TRBD2 (5 bases). The V and J ends lost 4 bases and 0 bases respectively, with 10 bases between them. The CDR3 length is 14 residues. Germline V CDR1 and CDR2: SGDLS, YYNGEE. The CDR3 nucleotides read TGTGCCAGCAGCACCCCGGACTACCAAGAGACCCAGTACTTC. Translation: CASSTPDYQETQYF.

V usage is TRBV24-1 and J usage is TRBJ2-3; TRBD2 matches at 8 bases. V was clipped by 3 bases and J by 0 bases; unmatched bases: 10. Looked up from germline, CDR1 is KGHDR and CDR2 is SFDVKD. This CDR3 comprises 18 residues. CDR3 DNA sequence: TGTGCCACCAGTGATCCCGCGGGGGGCCCCCCTAGCACAGATACGCAGTATTTT. Its protein is CATSDPAGGPPSTDTQYF.

In its sample, this clone was seen a few times. The gene calls are TRBV27 and TRBJ1-6; D unresolved. Germline V gene data show CDR1 as MNHEY and CDR2 as SMNVEV (reference sequence). The CDR3 loop spans 15 amino acids. V was trimmed by 0 bases and J by 4 bases, leaving 7 bases between them. This chain's CDR3 is CASSLSAQYNSPLHF. The CDR3, as DNA: TGTGCCAGCAGTTTATCGGCTCAGTATAATTCACCCCTCCACTTT.

The chain employs TRBV3-1 (or the pseudogene TRBV3-2) and TRBJ2-2; D is unclear. V was clipped by 6 bases and J by 7 bases, with 9 bases between them. Germline V gene sequence: CDR1 LGHDT, CDR2 YNNKEL (reference sequence). The CDR3 has 12 residues. This CDR3 reads CASRQEGGELFF. CDR3 in DNA: TGTGCCAGCAGGCAGGAAGGCGGGGAGCTGTTTTTT.

The V gene is TRBV6-5, the J gene TRBJ2-7; the D is unclear. CDR3 length equals 14 residues. Germline loops: CDR1 MNHEY, CDR2 SVGAGI. V was shortened by 1 base and J by 0 bases, with 7 bases between the two germline ends. The CDR3 loop reads CASSYFSNSYEQYF. DNA of the CDR3: TGTGCCAGCAGTTACTTTTCCAACTCCTACGAGCAGTACTTC.

The rearrangement links TRBV19 to TRBJ1-4; D is perhaps TRBD1 (5 bases). The CDR3 length is 11 residues. Germline-derived CDR1 and CDR2 are LNHDA and SQIVND (reference sequence). V was trimmed by 11 bases and J by 8 bases, leaving 12 bases between them. CDR3: CASGQGEKLFF. CDR3 nucleotide sequence: TGTGCCTCAGGGCAAGGAGAAAAACTGTTTTTT.

The genes are TRBV3-1 (or the pseudogene TRBV3-2) and TRBJ1-4; no firm D call. This CDR3 is 16 amino acids long. Trimming took off 5 bases at V and 0 bases at J, with 13 bases between the two ends. Per germline, CDR1 LGHDT and CDR2 YNNKEL (reference sequence). The CDR3 sequence is CASSFSAGPTNEKLFF. For the CDR3, the DNA is TGTGCCAGCAGCTTCTCCGCGGGTCCAACTAATGAAAAACTGTTTTTT.

The chain recombines TRBV6-5 with TRBJ1-1; 7 nucleotides line up with TRBD1. CDR1 is MNHEY and CDR2 is SVGAGI in the germline V gene. J lost 2 bases, V lost 7 bases, and 7 bases had no gene match. The CDR3 is made up of 14 amino acids. The CDR3 sequence: CASTSGQINTEAFF. CDR3 nucleotide sequence: TGTGCCAGCACCTCGGGACAGATAAACACTGAAGCTTTCTTT.

In this sample, this clone turned up a few times. CDR3 DNA: TGCGCCAGCAGCTTAAGCGGGGCCGGGGCCGGGGAGCTGTTTTTT. Translated: CASSLSGAGAGELFF. The chain is built from TRBV5-1 and TRBJ2-2, with 7 bases matching TRBD2. The germline CDR1 and CDR2 sequences are SGHRS and YFSETQ. There are 15 residues in the CDR3. After removal of 2 bases from V and 6 bases from J, the junction contained 7 bases not matched to a gene.

The genes are TRBV24-1 and TRBJ1-1; the match to TRBD1 covers 7 bases. The germline V gene encodes CDR1 KGHDR and CDR2 SFDVKD. CDR3 size: 13 residues. The ends lost 6 bases at V and 5 bases at J; junction bases unmatched: 5. CDR3 nucleotide sequence: TGTGCCACCAGTCGGGCAGGGGGGACTGAAGCTTTCTTT. Encoded protein: CATSRAGGTEAFF.

This rearrangement joins TRBV4-1 to TRBJ1-1; the D gene is possibly TRBD1 (6 bases). The length of the CDR3 is 18 residues. Trimming shortened V by 2 bases and J by 0 bases, and 19 bases separated the two germline ends. Germline CDR1 and CDR2: MGHRA and YSYEKL. The CDR3 protein is CASSQKLNRQGLNTEAFF. The CDR3 DNA reads as TGCGCCAGCAGCCAAAAATTAAATAGGCAGGGGTTGAACACTGAAGCTTTCTTT.

The V and J genes are TRBV12-3 or TRBV12-4 and TRBJ2-1; D is unclear. The V end was cut by 5 bases, the J end by 7 bases, with 3 bases between. This CDR3 region has 10 residues. CDR3 sequence reads: CASSTNEQFF. The DNA for the CDR3 is TGTGCCAGCAGTACTAATGAGCAGTTCTTC.